The clone carrying this T cell receptor (beta chain) occurred a few times. The antigen is not known. Healthy Caucasian individuals made up all the donors. Germline loops: CDR1 LGHDT, CDR2 YNNKEL (reference sequence). The CDR3 totals 14 residues. Trimming removed 4 bases at V and 0 bases at J, with 9 bases between. These data originate in a study of identical twins. The study's findings and limits: Zero-insertion analyses could be partly confounded by invariant MAIT and iNKT cells.

Each CDR3 protein gets one entry after TCRdb re-called the 5' RACE reads with MiXCR. The sample consists of fewer than 500,000 distinct CDR3 sequences, roughly an eighth of them appearing once. These data also formed part of another study, on yellow fever vaccine responses in identical twins.

J is TRBJ2-5 and V is TRBV3-1; D may be TRBD1 or TRBD2 (5 bases each). This TCR derives from a woman aged 18-35 years in good health. The sequenced sample was CD4+ T cells sorted from blood. DNA of the CDR3: TGTGCCAGCAGCCGGGGGACCTACCAAGAGACCCAGTACTTC. Encoded protein: CASSRGTYQETQYF.